The T cell receptor (beta chain) described here comes from a study of blood T cell repertoires in COVID-19. Study overall: COVID-19 samples from acute and convalescent phases originated in the United States, Italy and Spain. The analysed material was cDNA or gDNA that came from T cells, B-cell-depleted T cells, or PBMCs.

Trimming stripped 3 bases from V and 8 bases from J, with 16 bases between. Germline V gives CDR1 LNHDA, CDR2 SQIVND (reference sequence). This CDR3 comprises 14 residues. As originally analysed: Researchers report that nucleated cell counts were estimated from reference gene primer amplification. Here immunoSEQ multiplex PCR was the method, and the copy in TCRdb shows in-frame clones only, minus some. That table is the source of V, J and clone size, and D and trimming were worked out from the DNA. The sample lists 90,000 to 120,000 clones; 90% to 95% were seen once. This sequence joins TRBV19 and TRBJ1-2, with TRBD1 as a possible D gene (5 bases). Sequenced material: peripheral blood. The TCR was taken from a woman under 40 with acute or convalescent COVID-19. DNA for the CDR3: TGTGCCAGTAGTATGGGGTCCCCAGGGCCCGGCTACACCTTC. Its protein product is CASSMGSPGPGYTF.